These 10 T cell receptor beta chains originate from one sample sequenced in a study of blood T cell repertoires in COVID-19. Clones were sequenced by immunoSEQ multiplex PCR, and TCRdb holds only the in-frame ones, with some missing. The profile shows 150,000 to 200,000 clones, about 86% of them singletons. Source material: peripheral blood. The receptors derive from a woman of 80 years or more with acute or convalescent COVID-19.

J is TRBJ2-5 and V is TRBV7-3; 9 positions agree with TRBD2. V lost 2 bases to trimming and J lost 5 bases; unmatched junction nucleotides: 6. The CDR3 sequence is 15 residues long. Germline CDR1 is SGHTA and CDR2 is FQGTGA. Here the CDR3 DNA reads TGTGCCAGCAGCTTAGCGGGGGGGCAGTATGAGACCCAGTACTTC. Protein product: CASSLAGGQYETQYF.

The V gene is TRBV9, the J gene TRBJ2-7, with 10 bases aligning to TRBD2. The CDR3 runs to 15 residues. The trim removed 0 bases at V and 4 bases at J, leaving 4 bases unmatched. CDR1 SGDLS and CDR2 YYNGEE come from the germline V gene. CDR3 sequence (DNA): TGTGCCAGCAGCGTAGGTCTAGCGGGGGTATACGAGCAGTACTTC. This translates into CASSVGLAGVYEQYF.

The chain links TRBV3-1 (or the pseudogene TRBV3-2) to TRBJ1-2, with 10 bases aligning to TRBD1. The CDR3 is 14 residues long. Germline trimming cut 3 bases from V and 3 bases from J; bases unmatched to any gene: 1. CDR1 and CDR2 from the germline V gene are LGHDT and YNNKEL (reference sequence). DNA for the CDR3: TGTGCCAGCAGCCAGACAGGGGGCTACTATGGCTACACCTTC. It is translated as CASSQTGGYYGYTF.

A single count supports this clone. V gene TRBV5-6 combines with J gene TRBJ1-2; perhaps TRBD1 as D (6 bases). The germline gives CDR1 SGHDT, CDR2 YYEEEE. The CDR3 is 14 residues long. V was clipped by 4 bases and J by 6 bases, with 16 bases between them. CDR3: CASSPDTGLDGYTF. CDR3 bases: TGTGCCAGCAGCCCTGATACAGGGTTGGATGGCTACACCTTC.

This clone was detected only a few times. The chain is built from TRBV19 and TRBJ1-2; D gene uncertain. V shed 2 bases and J shed 3 bases, with 13 bases lying between them. This CDR3 has 15 residues. In germline, CDR1 is LNHDA, CDR2 SQIVND (reference sequence). The CDR3 DNA is TGTGCCAGTAGTATATCTCCGCAGATCTACTATGGCTACACCTTC. Protein: CASSISPQIYYGYTF.

This clone was observed a few times. The chain employs TRBV9 and TRBJ1-1, with 10 positions matching TRBD1. Germline V gene sequence: CDR1 SGDLS, CDR2 YYNGEE. V lost 3 bases, J lost 4 bases, and 6 bases stayed unmatched. The CDR3 runs to 15 residues. The CDR3 here is CASSARQGAVTEAFF. CDR3 in DNA: TGTGCCAGCAGCGCCCGACAGGGGGCGGTCACTGAAGCTTTCTTT.

V usage is TRBV3-1 (or the pseudogene TRBV3-2) and J usage is TRBJ2-3, with 9 bases lining up with TRBD1. CDR1 and CDR2 (germline): LGHDT, YNNKEL (reference sequence). V was clipped by 6 bases and J by 0 bases; unmatched bases: 4. The CDR3 contains 15 residues. CDR3 sequence: CASSLGQGSTDTQYF. The CDR3 DNA reads TGTGCCAGCAGTCTCGGACAGGGGAGCACAGATACGCAGTATTTT.

The chain recombines TRBV5-1 with TRBJ1-4; D unclear. V lost 0 bases to trimming and J lost 0 bases, with 9 bases between them. The CDR3 is 16 residues long. Germline CDR1 SGHRS, CDR2 YFSETQ. CDR3 DNA: TGCGCCAGCAGCTTGGGCAACAGTGCAACTAATGAAAAACTGTTTTTT. Its protein product is CASSLGNSATNEKLFF.

This clone came up a few times. The CDR3 region is CASLQRGTDTQYF. The CDR3 nucleotides read TGTGCCAGCCTCCAAAGGGGGACAGATACGCAGTATTTT. The V gene is TRBV13, the J gene TRBJ2-3; perhaps TRBD1 as D (6 bases). Germline V gene lookup returns CDR1 PRHDT and CDR2 FYEKMQ (reference sequence). The CDR3 covers 13 residues. The V gene lost 8 bases and the J gene lost 3 bases, with 12 bases spanning the gap.

This chain connects TRBV9 to TRBJ2-4, with 8 positions matching TRBD2. The CDR3 runs to 15 residues. CDR1 is SGDLS, CDR2 YYNGEE, per germline. With V trimmed by 0 bases and J by 7 bases, 6 bases remained unmatched. The CDR3 is CASSVAGGPTNIQYF. The CDR3 coding sequence is TGTGCCAGCAGCGTAGCGGGAGGGCCCACGAACATTCAGTACTTC.